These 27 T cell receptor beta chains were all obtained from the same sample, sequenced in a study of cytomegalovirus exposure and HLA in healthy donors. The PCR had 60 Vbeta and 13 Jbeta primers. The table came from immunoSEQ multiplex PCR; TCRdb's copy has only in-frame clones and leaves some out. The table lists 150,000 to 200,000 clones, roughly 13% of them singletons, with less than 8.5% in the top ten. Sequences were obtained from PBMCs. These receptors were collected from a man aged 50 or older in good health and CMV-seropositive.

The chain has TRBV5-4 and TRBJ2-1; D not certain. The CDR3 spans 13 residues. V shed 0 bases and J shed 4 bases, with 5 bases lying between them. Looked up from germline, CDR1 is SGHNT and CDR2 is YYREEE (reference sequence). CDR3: CASSLAPYNEQFF. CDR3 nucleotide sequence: TGTGCCAGCAGCTTGGCCCCATACAATGAGCAGTTCTTC.

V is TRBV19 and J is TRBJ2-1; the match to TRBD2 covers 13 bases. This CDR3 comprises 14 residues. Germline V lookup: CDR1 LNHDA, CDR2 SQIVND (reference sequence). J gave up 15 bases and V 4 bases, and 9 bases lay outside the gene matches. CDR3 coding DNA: TGTGCCAGTAGTACGGGGACTAGCGGGGTCGTCTCGTTCTTC. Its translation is CASSTGTSGVVSFF.

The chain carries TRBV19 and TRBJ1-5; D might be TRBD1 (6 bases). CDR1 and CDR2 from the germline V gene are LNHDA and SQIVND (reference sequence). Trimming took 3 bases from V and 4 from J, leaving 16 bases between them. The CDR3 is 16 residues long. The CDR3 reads CASSIITSTGNQPQHF. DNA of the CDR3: TGTGCCAGTAGTATCATAACCTCGACAGGTAATCAGCCCCAGCATTTT. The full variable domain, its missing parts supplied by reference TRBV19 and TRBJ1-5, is DGGITQSPKYLFRKEGQNVTLSCEQNLNHDAMYWYRQDPGQGLRLIYYSQIVNDFQKGDIAEGYSVSREKKESFPLTVTSAQKNPTAFYLCASSIITSTGNQPQHFGDGTRLSIL.

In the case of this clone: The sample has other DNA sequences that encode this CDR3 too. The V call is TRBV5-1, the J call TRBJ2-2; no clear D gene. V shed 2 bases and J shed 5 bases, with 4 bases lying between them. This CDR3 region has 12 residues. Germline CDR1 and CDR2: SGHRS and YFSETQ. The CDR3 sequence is CASSFSTGELFF. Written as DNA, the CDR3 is TGCGCCAGCAGCTTCTCGACCGGGGAGCTGTTTTTT.

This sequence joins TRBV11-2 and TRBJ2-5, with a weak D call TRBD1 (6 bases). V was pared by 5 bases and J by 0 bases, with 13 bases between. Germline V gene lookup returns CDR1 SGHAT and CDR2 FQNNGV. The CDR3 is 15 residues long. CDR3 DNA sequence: TGTGCCAGCAGCGCCCAACAGGGTTACCAAGAGACCCAGTACTTC. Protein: CASSAQQGYQETQYF.

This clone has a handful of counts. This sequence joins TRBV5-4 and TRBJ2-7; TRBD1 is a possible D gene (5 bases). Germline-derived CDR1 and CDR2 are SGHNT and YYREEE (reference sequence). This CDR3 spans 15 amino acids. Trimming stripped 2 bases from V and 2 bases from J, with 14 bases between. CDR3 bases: TGTGCCAGCAGCTTTGGACCAGGGTTGACCTACGAGCAGTACGTC. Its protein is CASSFGPGLTYEQYV.

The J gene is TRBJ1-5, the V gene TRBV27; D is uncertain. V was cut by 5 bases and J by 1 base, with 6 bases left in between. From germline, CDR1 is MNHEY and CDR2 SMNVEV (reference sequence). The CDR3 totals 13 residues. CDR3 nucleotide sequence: TGTGCCAGCAGTACCCGGAGCAATCAGCCCCAGCATTTT. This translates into CASSTRSNQPQHF.

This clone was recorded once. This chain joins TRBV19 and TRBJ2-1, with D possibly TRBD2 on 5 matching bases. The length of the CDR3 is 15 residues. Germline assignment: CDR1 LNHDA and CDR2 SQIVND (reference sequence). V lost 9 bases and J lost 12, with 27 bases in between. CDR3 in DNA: TGTGCCAGCACGGCACAGACGGGAATCACGGGTATGCAGTTCTTC. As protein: CASTAQTGITGMQFF.

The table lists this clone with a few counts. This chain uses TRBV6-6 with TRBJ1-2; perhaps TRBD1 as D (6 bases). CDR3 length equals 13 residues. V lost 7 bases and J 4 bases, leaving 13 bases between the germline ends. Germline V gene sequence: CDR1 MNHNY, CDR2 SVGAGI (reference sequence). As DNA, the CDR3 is TGTGCCAGCATTCCAGGGACAATCTATGGCTACACCTTC. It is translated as CASIPGTIYGYTF.

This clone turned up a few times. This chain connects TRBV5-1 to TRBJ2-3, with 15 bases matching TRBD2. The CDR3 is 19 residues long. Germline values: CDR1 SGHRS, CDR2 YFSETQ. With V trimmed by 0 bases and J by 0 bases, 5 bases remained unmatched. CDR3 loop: CASSLGGLAGGFSTDTQYF. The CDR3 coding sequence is TGCGCCAGCAGCTTGGGTGGACTAGCGGGGGGGTTTAGCACAGATACGCAGTATTTT.

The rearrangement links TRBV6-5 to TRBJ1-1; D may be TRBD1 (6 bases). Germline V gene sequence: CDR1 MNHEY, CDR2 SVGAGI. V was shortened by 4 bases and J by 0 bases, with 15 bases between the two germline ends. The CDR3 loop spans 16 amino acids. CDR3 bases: TGTGCCAGCAGTTTAGGCAGGGGCCTTTTGAACACTGAAGCTTTCTTT. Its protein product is CASSLGRGLLNTEAFF.

The CDR3 sequence: CASTRGMAVQEETQYF. CDR3 in DNA: TGTGCCAGCACCCGGGGGATGGCAGTTCAAGAAGAGACCCAGTACTTC. V is TRBV9 and J is TRBJ2-5, with D perhaps matching TRBD2 (6 bases). Trimming stripped 6 bases from V and 3 bases from J, with 21 bases between. The CDR3 consists of 16 residues. Germline lookup yields CDR1 SGDLS and CDR2 YYNGEE.

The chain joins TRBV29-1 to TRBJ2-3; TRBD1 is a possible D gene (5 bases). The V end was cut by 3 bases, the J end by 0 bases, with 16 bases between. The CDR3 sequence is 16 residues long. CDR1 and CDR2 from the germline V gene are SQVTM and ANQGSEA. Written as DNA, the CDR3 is TGCAGCGTTGAGTTGGGCAGGGTCCCTAGCACAGATACGCAGTATTTT. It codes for CSVELGRVPSTDTQYF.

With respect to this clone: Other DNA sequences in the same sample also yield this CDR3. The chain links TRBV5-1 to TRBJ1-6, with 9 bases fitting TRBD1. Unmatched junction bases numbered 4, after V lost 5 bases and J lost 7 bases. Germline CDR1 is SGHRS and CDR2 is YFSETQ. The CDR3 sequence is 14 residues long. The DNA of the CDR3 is TGCGCCAGCAGTACGGACAGGGGAAATTCACCCCTCCACTTT. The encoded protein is CASSTDRGNSPLHF.

For the CDR3, the DNA is TGTGCCAGCAGGGGAGACAGGGGTCATGAAAAACTGTTTTTT. Translation gives CASRGDRGHEKLFF. This chain links TRBV2 with TRBJ1-4, with TRBD1 matching 8 bases. There are 14 residues in the CDR3. With V trimmed by 6 bases and J by 6 bases, 6 bases remained unmatched. In germline, CDR1 is SNHLY, CDR2 FYNNEI.

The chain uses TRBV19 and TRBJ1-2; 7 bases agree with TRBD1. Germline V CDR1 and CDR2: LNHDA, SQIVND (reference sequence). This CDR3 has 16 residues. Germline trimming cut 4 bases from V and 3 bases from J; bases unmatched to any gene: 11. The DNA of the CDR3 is TGTGCCAGTAGTACCGCCGGGACAGCGCATTACTATGGCTACACCTTC. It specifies CASSTAGTAHYYGYTF. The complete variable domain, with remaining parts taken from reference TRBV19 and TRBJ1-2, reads DGGITQSPKYLFRKEGQNVTLSCEQNLNHDAMYWYRQDPGQGLRLIYYSQIVNDFQKGDIAEGYSVSREKKESFPLTVTSAQKNPTAFYLCASSTAGTAHYYGYTFGSGTRLTVV.

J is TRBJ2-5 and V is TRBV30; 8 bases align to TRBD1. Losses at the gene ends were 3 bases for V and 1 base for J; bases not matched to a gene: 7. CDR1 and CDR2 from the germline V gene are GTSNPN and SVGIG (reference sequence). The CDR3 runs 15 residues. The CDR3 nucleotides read TGTGCCTGGAGAACAGGGGGAAATCGCCAAGAGACCCAGTACTTC. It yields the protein CAWRTGGNRQETQYF.

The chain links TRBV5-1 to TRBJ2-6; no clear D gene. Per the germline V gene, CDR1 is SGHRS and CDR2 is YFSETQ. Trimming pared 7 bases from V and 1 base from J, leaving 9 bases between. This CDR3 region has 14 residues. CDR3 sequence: CASHLESGANVLTF. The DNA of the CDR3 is TGCGCCAGCCACCTTGAGTCTGGGGCCAACGTCCTGACTTTC. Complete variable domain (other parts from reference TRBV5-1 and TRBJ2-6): KAGVTQTPRYLIKTRGQQVTLSCSPISGHRSVSWYQQTPGQGLQFLFEYFSETQRNKGNFPGRFSGRQFSNSRSEMNVSTLELGDSALYLCASHLESGANVLTFGAGSRLTVL.

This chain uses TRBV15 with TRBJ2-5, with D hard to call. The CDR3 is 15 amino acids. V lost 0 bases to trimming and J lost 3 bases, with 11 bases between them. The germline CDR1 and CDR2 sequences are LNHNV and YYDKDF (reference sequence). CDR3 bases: TGTGCCACCAGCAGAGATCCCCAGGCAAAAGAGACCCAGTACTTC. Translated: CATSRDPQAKETQYF.

This chain's CDR3 is CASSLALANTEAFF. In DNA form, the CDR3 reads TGTGCCAGCAGCTTAGCGTTGGCGAACACTGAAGCTTTCTTT. This chain links TRBV7-9 with TRBJ1-1; no clear D gene. Germline V CDR1 and CDR2: SEHNR, FQNEAQ (reference sequence). V was pared by 0 bases and J by 1 base, with 6 bases between. The CDR3 covers 14 residues.

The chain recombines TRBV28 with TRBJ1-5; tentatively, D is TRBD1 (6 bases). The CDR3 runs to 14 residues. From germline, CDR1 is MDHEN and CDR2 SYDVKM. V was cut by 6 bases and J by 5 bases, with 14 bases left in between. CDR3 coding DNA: TGTGCCAGCAGCCAGGACAGTCTGGATCAGCCCCAGCATTTT. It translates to CASSQDSLDQPQHF.

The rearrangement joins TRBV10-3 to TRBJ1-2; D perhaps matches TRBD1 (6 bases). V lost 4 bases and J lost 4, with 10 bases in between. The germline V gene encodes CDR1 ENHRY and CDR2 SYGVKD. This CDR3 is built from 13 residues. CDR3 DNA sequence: TGTGCCATCAGTGCGGACAGCTCCTATGGCTACACCTTC. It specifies CAISADSSYGYTF.

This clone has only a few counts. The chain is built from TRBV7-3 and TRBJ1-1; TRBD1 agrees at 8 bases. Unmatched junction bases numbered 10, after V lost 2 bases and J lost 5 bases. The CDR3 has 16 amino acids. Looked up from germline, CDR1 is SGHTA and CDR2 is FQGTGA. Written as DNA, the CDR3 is TGTGCCAGCAGCTTAGAAGGACAGGGTAGAGGAACTGAAGCTTTCTTT. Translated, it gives CASSLEGQGRGTEAFF.

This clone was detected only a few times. CDR3 nucleotide sequence: TGTGCCAGCAGCATGACAGGGAAAGGCGAGCAGTACGTC. This translates into CASSMTGKGEQYV. V gene TRBV5-4 combines with J gene TRBJ2-7; 7 nucleotides line up with TRBD1. The CDR3 is 13 residues long. In germline, CDR1 is SGHNT, CDR2 YYREEE (reference sequence). Losses at the gene ends were 4 bases for V and 6 bases for J; bases not matched to a gene: 7.

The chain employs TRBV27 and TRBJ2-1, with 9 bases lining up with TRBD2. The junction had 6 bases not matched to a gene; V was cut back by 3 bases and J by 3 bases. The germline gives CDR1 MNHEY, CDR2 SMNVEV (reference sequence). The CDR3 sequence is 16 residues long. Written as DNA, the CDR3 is TGTGCCAGCAGTTTTGCGGGGGGGCTAATCTACAATGAGCAGTTCTTC. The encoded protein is CASSFAGGLIYNEQFF.

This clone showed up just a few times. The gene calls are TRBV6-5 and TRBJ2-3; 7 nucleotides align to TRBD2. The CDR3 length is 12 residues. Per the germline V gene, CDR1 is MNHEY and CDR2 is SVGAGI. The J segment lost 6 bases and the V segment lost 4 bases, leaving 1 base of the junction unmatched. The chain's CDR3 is CASSWGGDTQYF. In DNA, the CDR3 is TGTGCCAGCAGTTGGGGAGGGGATACGCAGTATTTT.

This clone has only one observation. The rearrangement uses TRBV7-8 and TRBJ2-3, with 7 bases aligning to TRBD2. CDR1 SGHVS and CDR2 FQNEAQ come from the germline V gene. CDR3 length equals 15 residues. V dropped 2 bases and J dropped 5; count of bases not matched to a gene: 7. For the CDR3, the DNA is TGTGCCAGCAGCTTATCCCGACTAGCTCGAGATACGCAGTATTTT. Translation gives CASSLSRLARDTQYF.